These 7 T cell receptor beta chains were all obtained from the same sample, sequenced in a study of blood T cells in healthy people across ages (dated by TCRdb to between 2015 and 2016). Receptor amplification or capture employed 5' RACE. The run used an Illumina HiSeq 2500. The second PCR ran for about 7 to 11 cycles and used a J-beta primer mix along with a sample-barcoded 5' primer. Through fastp at Q25 and MiXCR, TCRdb rebuilt clones from the public reads, retaining in-frame beta chains. Rows with a matching CDR3 protein are joined into one entry that keeps the most common DNA and genes. The sample table contains roughly 800,000 distinct CDR3 sequences; only one count was recorded for roughly 64% of them. The leading ten clones occupy around 22% of the sample. Sequencing was carried out using blood. All receptors come from a young man in good health.

The chain carries TRBV5-6 and TRBJ2-1, with D maybe TRBD1 (6 bases). V was pared by 4 bases and J by 7 bases, with 15 bases between. The CDR3 has 14 residues. Germline lookup yields CDR1 SGHDT and CDR2 YYEEEE. The DNA of the CDR3 is TGTGCCAGCAGCGCGAACAGGGTTCGAAATGAGCAGTTCTTC. This gives the protein CASSANRVRNEQFF.

This clonotype occurred once. This sequence joins TRBV7-9 and TRBJ2-5, with 10 bases lining up with TRBD2. V shed 5 bases, J shed 8 bases, and the junction held 11 bases outside the gene matches. Germline CDR1 is SEHNR and CDR2 is FQNEAQ (reference sequence). The CDR3 spans 15 residues. The DNA for the CDR3 is TGTGCCAGCAGCCTCCTGGGAGCGGGGGGGCGTACCCAGTACTTC. Protein sequence: CASSLLGAGGRTQYF.

V and J are TRBV29-1 and TRBJ2-1; TRBD1 matches at 7 bases. The trim removed 7 bases at V and 9 bases at J, leaving 6 bases unmatched. The CDR3 sequence is 11 residues long. Germline CDR1 and CDR2: SQVTM and ANQGSEA. CDR3 sequence: CSAEGAGEQFF. The CDR3 DNA reads TGCAGCGCTGAGGGGGCAGGTGAGCAGTTCTTC.

The chain joins TRBV7-2 to TRBJ1-2; D is unresolved. With 1 base removed from V and 2 bases from J, the gap between germline ends came to 11 bases. The CDR3 has 15 amino acids. In germline, CDR1 is SGHTA, CDR2 FQGNSA. As DNA, the CDR3 is TGTGCCAGCAGCTTAGAAGTAAGCCGGAACTATGGCTACACCTTC. Translating gives CASSLEVSRNYGYTF.

The DNA for the CDR3 is TGCGCCAGCAGTGAAATAGCGGGAGGCGTAGAGACCCAGTACTTC. It codes for CASSEIAGGVETQYF. The J gene is TRBJ2-5, the V gene TRBV10-1, with 10 nucleotides matching TRBD2. The germline gives CDR1 WNHNN, CDR2 SYGVQD (reference sequence). This CDR3 contains 15 residues. V trimming: 3 bases; J trimming: 4 bases; junction bases outside the gene matches: 5.

This clonotype appeared a few times. The rearrangement links TRBV29-1 to TRBJ2-3; 13 bases are shared with TRBD2. J was trimmed by 3 bases and V by 3 bases; bases with no gene match: 3. The CDR3 loop spans 15 amino acids. Germline V gene data show CDR1 as SQVTM and CDR2 as ANQGSEA. The CDR3 DNA sequence: TGCAGCGTTGAGAGACTAGCGGGGGGTACAGATACGCAGTATTTT. It yields the protein CSVERLAGGTDTQYF.

Remarks on this clonotype: Given a much more abundant clone one base away, this may be a read error. This chain joins TRBV2 and TRBJ2-7; 9 nucleotides agree with TRBD2. CDR3 length: 17 amino acids. V trimming: 2 bases; J trimming: 7 bases; junction bases outside the gene matches: 15. Germline loops: CDR1 SNHLY, CDR2 FYNNEI. The CDR3 DNA sequence: TGTGCCAGCAGTGAAATCGCGGGGGGGCAAGGCTACAATGAGCAGTACTTC. This codes for CASSEIAGGQGYNEQYF.